The 2 T cell receptor beta chains below were found in one sample sequenced in a study of cytomegalovirus exposure and HLA in healthy donors. The method was immunoSEQ multiplex PCR; TCRdb's version includes in-frame clones alone and lacks a portion of them. The sample contains 130,000 to 150,000 clones, 85% to 90% of which appear only once. Specimen: PBMCs. The source of these receptors is a woman aged 18-35 years in good health and CMV-seropositive.

This sequence joins TRBV28 and TRBJ2-7, with 10 nucleotides matching TRBD1. CDR1 is MDHEN, CDR2 SYDVKM, per germline. V was pared by 8 bases and J by 2 bases, with 15 bases of the junction left unmatched. The CDR3 spans 17 residues. The CDR3 loop is CASAGTGAPFPTYEQYF. CDR3 bases: TGTGCCAGCGCCGGGACAGGGGCGCCATTCCCCACCTACGAGCAGTACTTC.

This chain connects TRBV2 to TRBJ1-2; 8 bases align to TRBD1. Trimming took 0 bases from V and 8 from J; bases not matched to a gene: 11. The CDR3 runs 16 residues. The germline gives CDR1 SNHLY, CDR2 FYNNEI. The CDR3 is CASSEALDRGLGGYTF. The CDR3, as DNA: TGTGCCAGCAGTGAAGCGCTAGACAGGGGCTTGGGGGGCTACACCTTC.